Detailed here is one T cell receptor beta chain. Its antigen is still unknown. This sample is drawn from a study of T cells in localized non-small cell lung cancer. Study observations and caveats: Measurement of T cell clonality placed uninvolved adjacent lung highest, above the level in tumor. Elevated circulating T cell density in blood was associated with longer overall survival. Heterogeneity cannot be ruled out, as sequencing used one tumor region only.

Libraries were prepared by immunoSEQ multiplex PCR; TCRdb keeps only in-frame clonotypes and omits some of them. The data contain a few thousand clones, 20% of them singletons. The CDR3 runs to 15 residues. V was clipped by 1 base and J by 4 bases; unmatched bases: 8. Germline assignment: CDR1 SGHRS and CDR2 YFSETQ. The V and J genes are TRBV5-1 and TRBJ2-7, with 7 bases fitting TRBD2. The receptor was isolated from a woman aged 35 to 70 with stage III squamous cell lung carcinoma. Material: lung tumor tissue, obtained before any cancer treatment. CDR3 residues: CASSLLSGGRYEQYF. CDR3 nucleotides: TGCGCCAGCAGCTTGTTATCGGGCGGGAGATACGAGCAGTACTTC.